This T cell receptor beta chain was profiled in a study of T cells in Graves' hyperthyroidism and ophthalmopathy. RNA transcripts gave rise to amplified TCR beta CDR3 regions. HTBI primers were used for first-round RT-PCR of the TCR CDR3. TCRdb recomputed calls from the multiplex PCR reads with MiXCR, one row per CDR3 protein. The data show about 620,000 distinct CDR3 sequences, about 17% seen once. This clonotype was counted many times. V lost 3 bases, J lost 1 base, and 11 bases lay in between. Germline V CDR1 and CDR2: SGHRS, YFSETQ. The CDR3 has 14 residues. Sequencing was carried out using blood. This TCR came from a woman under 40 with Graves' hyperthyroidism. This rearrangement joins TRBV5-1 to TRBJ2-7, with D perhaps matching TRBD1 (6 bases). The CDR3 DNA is TGCGCCAGCAGCTGGGAGACAGGATCCTACGAGCAGTACTTC. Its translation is CASSWETGSYEQYF.